This T cell receptor beta chain was recovered during a study of post-analysis software for immune sequencing data. Overall study: Patients had relapsing-remitting, secondary progressive or progressive-relapsing multiple sclerosis; some lacked subtype.

J gave up 10 bases and V 0 bases, and 13 bases lay outside the gene matches. This CDR3 is 16 amino acids long. Germline values: CDR1 SGDLS, CDR2 YYNGEE. Carried by the TCR beta cDNA libraries were unique molecular identifiers. Between about 0.85 and 10 million T cells gave rise to some 470,000 cDNA molecules. TCRdb ran MiXCR on the PCR reads and lists one entry per CDR3 protein. The table shows roughly 400,000 distinct CDR3 sequences, with less than 40% occurring only once. About this clonotype itself: What it binds is not known.

General study results and limits: The study found significantly lower normalized Chao1 diversity in multiple sclerosis patients than in controls. Included in a set of five TRBV segments more frequent in patients than controls were TRBV5-6, TRBV5-1 and TRBV20-1. Co-batched samples clustered tightly together by F measure.

The clonotype comes from a girl aged 2-10 years with multiple sclerosis. Sequencing was carried out using blood. The chain carries TRBV9 and TRBJ1-1; 9 nucleotides agree with TRBD1. In DNA, the CDR3 is TGTGCCAGCAGCGTAGGACCCCAACCGGGACAGGGTCGAGCTTTCTTT. It codes for CASSVGPQPGQGRAFF.